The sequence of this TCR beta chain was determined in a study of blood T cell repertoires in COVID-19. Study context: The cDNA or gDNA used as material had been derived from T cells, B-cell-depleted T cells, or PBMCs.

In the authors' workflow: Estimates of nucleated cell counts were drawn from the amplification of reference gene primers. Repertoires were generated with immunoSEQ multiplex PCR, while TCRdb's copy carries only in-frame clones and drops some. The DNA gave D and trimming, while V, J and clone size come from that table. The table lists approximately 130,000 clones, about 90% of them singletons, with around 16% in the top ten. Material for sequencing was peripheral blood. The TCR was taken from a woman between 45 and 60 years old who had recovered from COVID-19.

The CDR3 sequence: CASSLRGGQDYGYTF. The CDR3 nucleotides are TGTGCCAGCAGCTTACGGGGGGGCCAGGACTATGGCTACACCTTC. The chain links TRBV7-3 to TRBJ1-2, with a tentative D call TRBD1 (6 bases). CDR1 is SGHTA, CDR2 FQGTGA, per germline. The germline V and J ends were trimmed by 2 bases and 3 bases, with 13 bases remaining between them. The CDR3 length is 15 residues.